This T cell receptor beta chain was captured in a study of T cell responses to AZD1222 COVID-19 vaccine. This table comes from immunoSEQ multiplex PCR, and its TCRdb copy is limited to in-frame clones, with some not included. Here the sample spans roughly 150,000 clones, approximately 93% being singletons. V was shortened by 2 bases and J by 4 bases, with 12 bases between the two germline ends. Germline CDR1 and CDR2: MDHEN and SYDVKM. The CDR3 sequence is 15 residues long. Turning to this clone: Its antigen is not known.

Notes on the study in general: Donors in the cohort were predominantly white British and more often female, and clonal diversity was possibly underestimated.

The V gene is TRBV28, the J gene TRBJ2-1; tentatively, D is TRBD1 (6 bases). This TCR derives from an adult in good health. The sequences come from peripheral blood, collected on day 0 of AZD1222 vaccination. DNA of the CDR3: TGTGCCAGCAGTTTAGGGGACAACCAGTACAATGAGCAGTTCTTC. Amino acids: CASSLGDNQYNEQFF.